The rows below give T cell receptor beta chains drawn from one sample of a study of Ad26.COV2.S vaccination and SARS-CoV-2 variants. Sequenced by immunoSEQ multiplex PCR; TCRdb stores in-frame clones only, minus some. The sample records about 320,000 clones, around 84% being singletons. The sequences come from peripheral blood, collected in a trial of Ad26.COV2.S vaccine versus placebo. The receptor source for this set is a person aged 18-60 years who received the Ad26.COV2.S COVID-19 vaccine or a placebo. CDR3s include the opening cysteine and the closing phenylalanine or tryptophan. Size is stated for part of the rows, as once, few or many counts, or as a class when the clone is expanded.

abundance	v_gene	CDR3aa
-	TRBV25-1	CASSDGSYTEAFF
-	TRBV12-3/TRBV12-4	CATATGLTYEQYF
once	TRBV6-5	CASGRAPADTGELFF
once	TRBV7-9	CASSLYVGQGGGFQHF
-	TRBV5-1	CASSLGGIYNEQFF
once	TRBV6-5	CASTNRGGYGYTF
-	TRBV6-5	CASRGQGYEQYF
few	TRBV6-5	CASPEGIGPYEQYF
-	TRBV30	CAWSSNRAEQYF
-	TRBV3-1/TRBV3-2	CASSRRTSGPSTDTQYF
-	TRBV7-6	CASSPNSGRYEQYF
once	TRBV18	CASSPRTGNSGNTIYF
-	TRBV12-5	CASGVTSGAAGELFF
-	TRBV18	CASSPGRSDTEAFF
-	TRBV7-9	CASSLSSVLETQYF
-	TRBV6-1	CASSEHTGLAYGYTF
-	TRBV5-1	CASTTGTGGYEQYF
-	TRBV6-5	CASTRGQMNTEAFF
few	TRBV21-1	CASSKRGGRGHLQGEAFF
-	TRBV5-4	CASSLRQGLPYEQYF
-	TRBV30	CAWTGGGALETQYF
-	TRBV30	CASGRKDQPQHF
-	TRBV2	CASKLQATPNYGYTF
-	TRBV6-2/TRBV6-3	CASSPPLALEQYF
-	TRBV15	CATSREGGEADTQYF
-	TRBV5-4	CASSFPGQGNTGELFF
-	TRBV5-1	CASSPWTSGNTDTQYF
few	TRBV14	CASSQDFRSSADEQFF
-	TRBV5-4	CASSSGTEYEQYF
once	TRBV27	CASSLGQINTGELFF
-	TRBV30	CAWMAGNGYTF
-	TRBV5-1	CASSLDAGMTEAFF
-	TRBV9	CASSVDRTVGGYTF
-	TRBV5-4	CASSLKTGGYQETQYF
-	TRBV20-1	CSVSRGNEQFF
-	TRBV7-9	CASSFRQGENSPLHF
-	TRBV18	CASSPATGQNQPQHF
-	TRBV27	CASSYRQDSSYNSPLHF
-	TRBV5-1	CASSSGGESAGYTF
-	TRBV6-5	CAREGYNEQFF
-	TRBV10-3	CAISDRRDTNYGYTF
-	TRBV7-2	CASSLTYTTEGYGYTF